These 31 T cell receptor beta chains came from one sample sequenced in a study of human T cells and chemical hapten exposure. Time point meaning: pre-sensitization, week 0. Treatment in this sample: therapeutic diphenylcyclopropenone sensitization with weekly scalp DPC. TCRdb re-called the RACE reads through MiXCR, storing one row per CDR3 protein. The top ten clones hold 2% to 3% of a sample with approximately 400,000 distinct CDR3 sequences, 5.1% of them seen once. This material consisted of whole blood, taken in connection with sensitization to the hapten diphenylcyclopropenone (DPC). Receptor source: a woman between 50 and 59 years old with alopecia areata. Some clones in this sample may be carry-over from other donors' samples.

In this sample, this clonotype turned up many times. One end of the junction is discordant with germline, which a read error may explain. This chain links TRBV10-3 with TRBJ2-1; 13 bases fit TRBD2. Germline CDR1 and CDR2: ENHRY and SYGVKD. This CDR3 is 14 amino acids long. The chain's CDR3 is CAITEGLAGYEQFF. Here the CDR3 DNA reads TGTGCCATCACTGAGGGACTAGCGGGATATGAGCAGTTCTTC.

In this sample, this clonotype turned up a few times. CDR3 nucleotides: TGTGCCAGCAGTCGGGGTACCGGGGCCAACGTCCTGACTTTC. Translation gives CASSRGTGANVLTF. The chain joins TRBV27 to TRBJ2-6, with D possibly matching TRBD2 (5 bases). Trimming removed 5 bases from V and 4 bases from J, with 9 bases in between. CDR3 size: 14 residues. The V gene's germline CDR1 is MNHEY and CDR2 SMNVEV (reference sequence).

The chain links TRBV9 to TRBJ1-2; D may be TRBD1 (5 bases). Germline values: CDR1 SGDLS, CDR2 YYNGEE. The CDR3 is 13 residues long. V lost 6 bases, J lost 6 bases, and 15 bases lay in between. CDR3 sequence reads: CASTGTPPDGYTF. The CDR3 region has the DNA TGTGCCAGCACCGGGACTCCCCCGGATGGCTACACCTTC.

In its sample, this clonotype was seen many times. The CDR3 region has the DNA TGCGCCAGCAGCCTGGGACAGAGCGATCAGCCCCAGCATTTT. Amino acids: CASSLGQSDQPQHF. The chain uses TRBV4-3 and TRBJ1-5; 7 bases line up with TRBD1. The CDR3 has 14 residues. The V segment lost 4 bases and the J segment 5 bases; nucleotides outside the gene matches: 5. Germline assignment: CDR1 LGHNA and CDR2 YSLEER.

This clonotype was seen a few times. CDR3 DNA: TGTGCCAGCAGTTTAGGTACAGGCTCCGACATCGAGAGGGGCTACACCTTC. Translation gives CASSLGTGSDIERGYTF. This chain connects TRBV12-3 or TRBV12-4 to TRBJ1-2; TRBD1 might be the D (5 bases). With 1 base removed from V and 8 bases from J, the gap between germline ends came to 23 bases. This CDR3 region has 17 residues.

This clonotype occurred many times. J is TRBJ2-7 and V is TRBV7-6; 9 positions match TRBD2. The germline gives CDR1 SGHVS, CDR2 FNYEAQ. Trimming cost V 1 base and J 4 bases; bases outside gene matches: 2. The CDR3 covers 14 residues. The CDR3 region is CASSLESGRYEQYF. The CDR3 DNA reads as TGTGCCAGCAGCTTAGAGAGCGGGAGGTACGAGCAGTACTTC.

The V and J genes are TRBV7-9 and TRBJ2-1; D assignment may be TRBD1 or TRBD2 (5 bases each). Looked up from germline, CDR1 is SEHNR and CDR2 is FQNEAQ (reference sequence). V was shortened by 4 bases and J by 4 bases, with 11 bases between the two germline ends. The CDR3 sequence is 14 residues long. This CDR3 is CASSSRGEYNEQFF. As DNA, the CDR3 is TGTGCCAGCAGCTCTAGAGGGGAGTACAATGAGCAGTTCTTC.

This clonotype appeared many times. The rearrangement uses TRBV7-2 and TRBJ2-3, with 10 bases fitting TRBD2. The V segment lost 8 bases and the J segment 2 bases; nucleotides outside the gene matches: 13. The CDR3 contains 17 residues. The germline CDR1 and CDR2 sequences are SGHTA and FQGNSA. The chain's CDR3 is CASSLTPGLALTDTQYF. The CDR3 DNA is TGTGCCAGCTCACTTACCCCGGGACTAGCGCTCACAGATACGCAGTATTTT.

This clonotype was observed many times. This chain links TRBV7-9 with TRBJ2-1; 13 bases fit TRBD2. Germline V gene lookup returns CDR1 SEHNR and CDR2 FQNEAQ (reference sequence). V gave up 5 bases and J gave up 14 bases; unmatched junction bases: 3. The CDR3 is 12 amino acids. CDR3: CASSRLAGGEFF. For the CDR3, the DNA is TGTGCCAGCAGCCGACTAGCGGGGGGTGAGTTCTTC.

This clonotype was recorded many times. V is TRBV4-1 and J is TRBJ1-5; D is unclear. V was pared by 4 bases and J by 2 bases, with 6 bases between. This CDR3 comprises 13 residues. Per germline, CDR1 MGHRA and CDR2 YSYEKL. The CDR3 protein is CASSPEGNQPQHF. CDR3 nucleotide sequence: TGCGCCAGCAGCCCGGAGGGCAATCAGCCCCAGCATTTT.

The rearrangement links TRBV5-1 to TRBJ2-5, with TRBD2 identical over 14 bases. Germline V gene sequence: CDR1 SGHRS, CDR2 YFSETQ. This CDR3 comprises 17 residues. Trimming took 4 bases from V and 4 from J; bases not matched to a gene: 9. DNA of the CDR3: TGCGCCAGCAGCCCGCGACTAGCGGGGGGGCCAAGAGAGACCCAGTACTTC. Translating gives CASSPRLAGGPRETQYF.

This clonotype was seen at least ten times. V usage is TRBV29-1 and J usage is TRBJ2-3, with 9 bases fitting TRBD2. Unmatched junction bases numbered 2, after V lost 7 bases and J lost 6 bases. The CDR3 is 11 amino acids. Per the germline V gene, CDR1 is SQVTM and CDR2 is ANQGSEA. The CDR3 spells CSGSGGDTQYF. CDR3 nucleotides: TGCAGCGGTAGCGGGGGTGATACGCAGTATTTT.

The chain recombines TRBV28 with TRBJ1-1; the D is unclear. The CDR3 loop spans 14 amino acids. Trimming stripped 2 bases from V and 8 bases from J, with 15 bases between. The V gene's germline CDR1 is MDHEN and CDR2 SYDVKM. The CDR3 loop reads CASSLTLSRGEAFF. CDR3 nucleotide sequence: TGTGCCAGCAGTTTAACCCTGTCCCGAGGAGAAGCTTTCTTT.

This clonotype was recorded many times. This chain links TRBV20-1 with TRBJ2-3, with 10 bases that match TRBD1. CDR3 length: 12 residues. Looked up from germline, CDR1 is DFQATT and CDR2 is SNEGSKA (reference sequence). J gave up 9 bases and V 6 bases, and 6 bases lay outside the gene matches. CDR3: CSATGTGETQYF. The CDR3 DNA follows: TGCAGTGCCACCGGGACAGGGGAGACGCAGTATTTT.

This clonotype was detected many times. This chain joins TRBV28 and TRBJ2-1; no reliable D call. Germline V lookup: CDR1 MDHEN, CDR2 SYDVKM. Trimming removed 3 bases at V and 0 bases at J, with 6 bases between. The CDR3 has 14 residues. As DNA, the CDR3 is TGTGCCAGCAGTTTCCGGAGCTCCTACAATGAGCAGTTCTTC. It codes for CASSFRSSYNEQFF.

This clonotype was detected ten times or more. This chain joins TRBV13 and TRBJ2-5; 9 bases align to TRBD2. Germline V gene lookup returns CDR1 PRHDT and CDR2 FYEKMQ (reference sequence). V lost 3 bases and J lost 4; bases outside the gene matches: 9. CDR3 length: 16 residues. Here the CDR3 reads CASSLPGLAGGETQYF. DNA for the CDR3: TGTGCCAGCAGCTTGCCGGGACTAGCCGGGGGAGAGACCCAGTACTTC.

In nucleotides, the CDR3 is TGTGCTAGTGGTTTGGTCATGAACACTGAAGCTTTCTTT. This gives the protein CASGLVMNTEAFF. This sequence joins TRBV12-5 and TRBJ1-1; D is unresolved. Germline CDR1 LGHNT, CDR2 FRNRAP. This CDR3 is 13 amino acids long. V was clipped by 0 bases and J by 0 bases, with 2 bases between them.

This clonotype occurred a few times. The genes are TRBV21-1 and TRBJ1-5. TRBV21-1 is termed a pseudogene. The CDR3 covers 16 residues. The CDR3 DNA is TGTGCCAGCAGCAAAGAAGGATCGGATAGCAATCAGCCCCAGCATTTT. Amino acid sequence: CASSKEGSDSNQPQHF.

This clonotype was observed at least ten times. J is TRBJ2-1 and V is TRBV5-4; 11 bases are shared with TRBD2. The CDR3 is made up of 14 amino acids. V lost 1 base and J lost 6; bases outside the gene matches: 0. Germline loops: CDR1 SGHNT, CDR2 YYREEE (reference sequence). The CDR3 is CASSLTSGSNEQFF. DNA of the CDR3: TGTGCCAGCAGCTTGACTAGCGGGAGCAATGAGCAGTTCTTC.

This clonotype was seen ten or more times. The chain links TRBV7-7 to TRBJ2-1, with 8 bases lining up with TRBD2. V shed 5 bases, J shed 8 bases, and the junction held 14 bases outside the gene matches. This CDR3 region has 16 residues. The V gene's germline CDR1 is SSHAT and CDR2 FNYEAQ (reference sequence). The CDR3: CASSPFAGGPAHEQFF. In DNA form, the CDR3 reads TGTGCCAGCAGCCCATTTGCGGGGGGCCCTGCCCATGAGCAGTTCTTC.

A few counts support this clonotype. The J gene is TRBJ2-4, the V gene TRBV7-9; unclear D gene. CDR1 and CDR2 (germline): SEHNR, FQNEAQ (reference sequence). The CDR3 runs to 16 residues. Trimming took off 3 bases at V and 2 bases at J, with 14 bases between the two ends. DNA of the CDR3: TGTGCCAGCAGCTTCCAGGAATTCATGACCAAAAACATTCAGTACTTC. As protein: CASSFQEFMTKNIQYF.

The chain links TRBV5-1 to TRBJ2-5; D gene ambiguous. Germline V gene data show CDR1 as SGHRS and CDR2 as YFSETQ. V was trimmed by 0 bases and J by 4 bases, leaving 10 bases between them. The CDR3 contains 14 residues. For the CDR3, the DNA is TGCGCCAGCAGCTTGGGTGGACCCCCAGAGACCCAGTACTTC. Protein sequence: CASSLGGPPETQYF.

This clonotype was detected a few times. CDR3 region: CASSFWGQGTEAFF. The CDR3 DNA reads TGTGCCAGCAGCTTTTGGGGGCAAGGCACTGAAGCTTTCTTT. V usage is TRBV13 and J usage is TRBJ1-1; TRBD1 is a possible D gene (6 bases). The CDR3 totals 14 residues. Germline CDR1 reads PRHDT; CDR2 reads FYEKMQ (reference sequence). V lost 3 bases and J lost 4, with 12 bases in between.

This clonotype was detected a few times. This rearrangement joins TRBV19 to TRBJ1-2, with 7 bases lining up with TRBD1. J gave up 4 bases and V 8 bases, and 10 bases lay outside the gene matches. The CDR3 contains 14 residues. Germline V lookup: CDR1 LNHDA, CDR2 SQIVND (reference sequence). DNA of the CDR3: TGTGCCAGTGGACAGGACGGAAGGCTCTATGGCTACACCTTC. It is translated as CASGQDGRLYGYTF.

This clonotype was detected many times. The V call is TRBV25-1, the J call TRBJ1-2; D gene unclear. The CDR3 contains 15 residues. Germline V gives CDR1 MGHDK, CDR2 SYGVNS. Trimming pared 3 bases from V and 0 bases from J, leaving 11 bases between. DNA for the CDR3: TGTGCCAGCAGTGATAGGAGGCAGCCTAACTATGGCTACACCTTC. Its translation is CASSDRRQPNYGYTF.

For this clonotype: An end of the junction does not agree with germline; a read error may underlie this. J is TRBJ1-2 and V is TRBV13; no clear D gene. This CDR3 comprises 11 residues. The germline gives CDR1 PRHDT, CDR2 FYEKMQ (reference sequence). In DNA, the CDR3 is TGTGCCAGCAGCTTAGCTGGCAGGCAAACATTC. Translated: CASSLAGRQTF.

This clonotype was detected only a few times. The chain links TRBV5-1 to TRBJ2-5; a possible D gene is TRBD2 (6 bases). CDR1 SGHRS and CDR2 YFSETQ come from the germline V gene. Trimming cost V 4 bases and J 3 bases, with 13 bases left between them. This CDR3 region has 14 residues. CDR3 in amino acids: CASSRDLREETQYF. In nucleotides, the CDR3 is TGCGCCAGCAGCCGGGACTTGCGGGAAGAGACCCAGTACTTC.

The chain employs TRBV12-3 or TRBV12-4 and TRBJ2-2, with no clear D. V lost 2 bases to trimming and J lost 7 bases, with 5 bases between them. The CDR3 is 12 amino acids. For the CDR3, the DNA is TGTGCCAGCAGTTTATCCCGCGGGGAGCTGTTTTTT. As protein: CASSLSRGELFF.

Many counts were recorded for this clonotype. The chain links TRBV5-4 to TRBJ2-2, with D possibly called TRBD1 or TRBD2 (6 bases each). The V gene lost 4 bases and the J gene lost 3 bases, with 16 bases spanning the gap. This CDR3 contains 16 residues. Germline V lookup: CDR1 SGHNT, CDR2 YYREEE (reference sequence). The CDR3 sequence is CASSGGAGKDTGELFF. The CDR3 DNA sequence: TGTGCCAGCAGCGGGGGCGCGGGAAAAGACACCGGGGAGCTGTTTTTT.

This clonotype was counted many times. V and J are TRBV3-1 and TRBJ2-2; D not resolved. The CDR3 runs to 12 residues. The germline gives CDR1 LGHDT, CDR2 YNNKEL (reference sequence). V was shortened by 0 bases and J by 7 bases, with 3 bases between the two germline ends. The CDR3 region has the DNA TGTGCCAGCAGCCAAGAGATCGGGGAGCTGTTTTTT. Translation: CASSQEIGELFF.

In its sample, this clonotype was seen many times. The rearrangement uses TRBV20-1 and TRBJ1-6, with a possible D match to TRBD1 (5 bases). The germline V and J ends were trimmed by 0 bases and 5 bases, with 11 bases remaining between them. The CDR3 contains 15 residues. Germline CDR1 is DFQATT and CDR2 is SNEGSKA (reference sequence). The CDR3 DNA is TGCAGTGCTAGAGATTCCGGGGGAAATAATTCACCCCTCCACTTT. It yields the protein CSARDSGGNNSPLHF.